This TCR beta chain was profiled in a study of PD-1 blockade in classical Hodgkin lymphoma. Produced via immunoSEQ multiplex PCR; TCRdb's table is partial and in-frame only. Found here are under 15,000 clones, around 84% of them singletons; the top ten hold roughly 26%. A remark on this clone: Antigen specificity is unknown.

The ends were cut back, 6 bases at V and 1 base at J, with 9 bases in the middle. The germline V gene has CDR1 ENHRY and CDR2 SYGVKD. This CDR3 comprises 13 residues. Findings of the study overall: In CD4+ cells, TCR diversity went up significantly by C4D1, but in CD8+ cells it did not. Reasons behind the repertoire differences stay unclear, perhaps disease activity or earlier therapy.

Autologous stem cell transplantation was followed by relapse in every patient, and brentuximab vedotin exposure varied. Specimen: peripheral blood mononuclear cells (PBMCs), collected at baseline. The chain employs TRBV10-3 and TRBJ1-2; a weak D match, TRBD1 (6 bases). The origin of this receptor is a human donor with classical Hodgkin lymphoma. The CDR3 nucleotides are TGTGCCATCAGGAGGGACAATAACTATGGCTACACCTTC. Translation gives CAIRRDNNYGYTF.